Below, 13 T cell receptor beta chains from the same sample are listed, as sequenced in a study of blood T cell repertoires in COVID-19. Using immunoSEQ multiplex PCR, the repertoire was profiled, and TCRdb retains in-frame clones only, with some absent. This sample carries some 260,000 clones, approximately 91% of them seen once, and the ten largest clones take 2% to 2.5%. Specimen: peripheral blood. The source is a woman in her thirties or forties who had recovered from COVID-19.

CDR3 nucleotide sequence: TGTGCCAGCAGTGTTGGGGGACAGTTACTCTCTGGGGCCAACGTCCTGACTTTC. Amino acids: CASSVGGQLLSGANVLTF. V and J are TRBV6-4 and TRBJ2-6, with 7 bases aligning to TRBD1. The V gene's germline CDR1 is MRHNA and CDR2 SNTAGT. J was trimmed by 0 bases and V by 4 bases; bases with no gene match: 9. CDR3 length: 18 residues.

The CDR3, as DNA: TGTGCCAGCAGTCAGACGGACAGGGGCGAAAAACTGTTTTTT. Translating it yields CASSQTDRGEKLFF. V gene TRBV27 combines with J gene TRBJ1-4, with 9 bases matching TRBD1. Germline CDR1 is MNHEY and CDR2 is SMNVEV (reference sequence). The trim removed 5 bases at V and 8 bases at J, leaving 6 bases unmatched. This CDR3 comprises 14 residues.

The rearrangement uses TRBV6-4 and TRBJ2-1, with D possibly being TRBD1 (6 bases). V was clipped by 2 bases and J by 5 bases, with 13 bases between them. Germline values: CDR1 MRHNA, CDR2 SNTAGT. The CDR3 sequence is 15 residues long. The CDR3 DNA follows: TGTGCCAGCAGTGACCGGGCCGGGGACAACAATGAGCAGTTCTTC. It encodes CASSDRAGDNNEQFF.

This chain uses TRBV6-5 with TRBJ1-2, with D perhaps TRBD1 (5 bases). The CDR3 contains 14 residues. The germline CDR1 and CDR2 sequences are MNHEY and SVGAGI. The V end was cut by 6 bases, the J end by 6 bases, with 17 bases between. For the CDR3, the DNA is TGTGCCAGCAGGAAGGCAACTGCGGGGGATGGCTACACCTTC. This gives the protein CASRKATAGDGYTF.

The sample holds one count of this clone. The chain recombines TRBV7-9 with TRBJ1-6; 9 bases match TRBD1. Germline CDR1 is SEHNR and CDR2 is FQNEAQ (reference sequence). The CDR3 is 14 amino acids. After removal of 5 bases from V and 10 bases from J, the junction contained 6 bases not matched to a gene. The CDR3 bases are TGTGCCAGCAGCACGGGACAGGGAGAGTCACCCCTCCACTTT. Protein product: CASSTGQGESPLHF.

This clone was picked up a small number of times. The chain couples TRBV6-5 to TRBJ2-7; perhaps TRBD1 as D (6 bases). The CDR3 is made up of 11 amino acids. CDR1 MNHEY and CDR2 SVGAGI come from the germline V gene. V lost 7 bases to trimming and J lost 8 bases, with 12 bases between them. In DNA form, the CDR3 reads TGTGCCAGCAACCTTCAGGGGAAGCAGTACTTC. It specifies CASNLQGKQYF.

The genes are TRBV4-3 and TRBJ2-7; 10 nucleotides line up with TRBD1. V dropped 4 bases and J dropped 3; count of bases not matched to a gene: 6. The CDR3 is 15 residues long. Per the germline V gene, CDR1 is LGHNA and CDR2 is YSLEER. Here the CDR3 reads CASSPDRGRNYEQYF. CDR3 nucleotides: TGCGCCAGCAGCCCCGACAGGGGGCGCAACTACGAGCAGTACTTC.

The rearrangement links TRBV4-3 to TRBJ2-4; D perhaps matches TRBD2 (5 bases). CDR3 length: 16 amino acids. Germline-derived CDR1 and CDR2 are LGHNA and YSLEER. Trimming cost V 0 bases and J 1 base, with 10 bases left between them. The CDR3 region is CASSQDDGEAKNIQYF. CDR3 in DNA: TGCGCCAGCAGCCAAGATGACGGGGAGGCCAAAAACATTCAGTACTTC.

The chain carries TRBV4-2 and TRBJ2-2; unclear D gene. Trimming cost V 1 base and J 6 bases, with 6 bases left between them. There are 13 residues in the CDR3. The germline gives CDR1 LGHNA, CDR2 YNFKEQ. CDR3 region: CASSQASPGELFF. DNA for the CDR3: TGTGCCAGCAGCCAAGCGTCCCCCGGGGAGCTGTTTTTT.

In this sample, this clone turned up once. V usage is TRBV5-4 and J usage is TRBJ2-4; TRBD1 aligns across 9 bases. Germline V gene sequence: CDR1 SGHNT, CDR2 YYREEE (reference sequence). The length of the CDR3 is 17 residues. V dropped 2 bases and J dropped 5; count of bases not matched to a gene: 11. The CDR3 region is CASSFEPGQGSQNIQYF. The CDR3 DNA sequence: TGTGCCAGCAGCTTCGAGCCGGGACAGGGTAGCCAAAACATTCAGTACTTC.

The J gene is TRBJ1-5, the V gene TRBV6-2 or TRBV6-3, with D uncertain. Deletions cut 0 bases from V and 3 bases from J, with 12 bases between. CDR1 MNHEY and CDR2 SVGEGT come from the germline V gene. The CDR3 extends over 16 amino acids. DNA for the CDR3: TGTGCCAGCAGTTACTCGAAAGGGAGAGACAATCAGCCCCAGCATTTT. Amino acid sequence: CASSYSKGRDNQPQHF.

The rearrangement links TRBV6-5 to TRBJ2-3; 9 bases are shared with TRBD1. CDR1 and CDR2 (germline): MNHEY, SVGAGI. The CDR3 is 15 amino acids. V shed 7 bases and J 5 bases; nucleotides not matched to a gene: 10. For the CDR3, the DNA is TGTGCCAGCACCATCCGGGACAGGGCTTTAGATACGCAGTATTTT. Translation gives CASTIRDRALDTQYF.

This chain links TRBV11-2 with TRBJ1-2; D is unclear. Germline V CDR1 and CDR2: SGHAT, FQNNGV. CDR3 length: 17 residues. V was cut by 2 bases and J by 5 bases, with 21 bases left in between. The CDR3 reads CASSLLAGLAPGYGYTF. CDR3 nucleotides: TGTGCCAGCAGCTTATTAGCTGGTCTCGCCCCGGGGTATGGCTACACCTTC.